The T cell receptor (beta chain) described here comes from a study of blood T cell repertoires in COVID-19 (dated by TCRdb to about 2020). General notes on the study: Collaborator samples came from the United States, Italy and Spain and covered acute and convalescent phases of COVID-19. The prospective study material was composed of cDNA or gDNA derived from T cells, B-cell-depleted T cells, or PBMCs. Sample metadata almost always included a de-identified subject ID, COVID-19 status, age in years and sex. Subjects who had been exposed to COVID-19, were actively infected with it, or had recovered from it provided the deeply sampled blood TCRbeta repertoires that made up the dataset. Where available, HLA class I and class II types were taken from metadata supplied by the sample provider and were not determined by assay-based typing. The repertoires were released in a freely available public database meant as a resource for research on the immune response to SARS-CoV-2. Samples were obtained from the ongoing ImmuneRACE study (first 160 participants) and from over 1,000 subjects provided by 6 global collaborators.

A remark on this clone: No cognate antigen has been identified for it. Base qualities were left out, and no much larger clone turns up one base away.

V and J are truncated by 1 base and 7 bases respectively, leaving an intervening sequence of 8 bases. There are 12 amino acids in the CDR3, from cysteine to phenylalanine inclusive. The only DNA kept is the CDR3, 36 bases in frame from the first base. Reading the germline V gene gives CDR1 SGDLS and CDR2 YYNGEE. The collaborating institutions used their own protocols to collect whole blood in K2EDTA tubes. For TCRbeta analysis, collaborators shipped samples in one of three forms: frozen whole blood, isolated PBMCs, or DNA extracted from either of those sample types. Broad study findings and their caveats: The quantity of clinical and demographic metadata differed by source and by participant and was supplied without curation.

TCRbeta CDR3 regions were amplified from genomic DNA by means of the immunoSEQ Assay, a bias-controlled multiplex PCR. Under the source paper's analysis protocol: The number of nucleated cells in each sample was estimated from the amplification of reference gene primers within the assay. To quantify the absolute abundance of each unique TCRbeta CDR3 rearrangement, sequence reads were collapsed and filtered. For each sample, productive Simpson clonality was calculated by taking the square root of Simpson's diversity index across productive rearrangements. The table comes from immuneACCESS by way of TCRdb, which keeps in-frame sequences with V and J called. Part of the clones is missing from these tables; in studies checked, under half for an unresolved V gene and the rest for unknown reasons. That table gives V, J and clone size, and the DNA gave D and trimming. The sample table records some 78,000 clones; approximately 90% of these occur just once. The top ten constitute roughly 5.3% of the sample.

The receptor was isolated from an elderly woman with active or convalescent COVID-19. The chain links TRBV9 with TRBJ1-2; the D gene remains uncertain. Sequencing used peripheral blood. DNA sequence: TGTGCCAGCAGCGTATGGAGGAGTGGCTACACCTTC. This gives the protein CASSVWRSGYTF.